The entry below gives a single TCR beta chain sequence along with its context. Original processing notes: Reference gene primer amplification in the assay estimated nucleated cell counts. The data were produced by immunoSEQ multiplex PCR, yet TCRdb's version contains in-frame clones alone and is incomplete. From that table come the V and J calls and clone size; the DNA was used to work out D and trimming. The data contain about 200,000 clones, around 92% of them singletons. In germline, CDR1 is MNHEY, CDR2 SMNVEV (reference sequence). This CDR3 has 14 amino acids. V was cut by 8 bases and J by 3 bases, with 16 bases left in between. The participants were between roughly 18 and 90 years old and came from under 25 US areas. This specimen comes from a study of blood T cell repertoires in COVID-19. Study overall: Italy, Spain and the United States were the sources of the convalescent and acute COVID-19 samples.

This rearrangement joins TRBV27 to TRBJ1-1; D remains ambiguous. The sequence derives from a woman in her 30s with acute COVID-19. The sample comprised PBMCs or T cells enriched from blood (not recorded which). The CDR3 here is CASFAWALDTEAFF. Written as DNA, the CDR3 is TGTGCCAGCTTTGCCTGGGCTCTGGACACTGAAGCTTTCTTT.